The clone carrying this T cell receptor (beta chain) was seen at least ten times. Antigen: not known. The data are from a study of neurological immune-mediated disorders. CDR3 length: 16 amino acids. V lost 6 bases, J lost 5 bases, and 19 bases lay in between. Study-wide findings and caveats: None of the CDR3 amino acid sequences found in expanded clones was shared across subjects. This suggests that the TCR-beta repertoires were private in all groups.

Time point indicated: longitudinal time-point 3. MiXCR, applied by TCRdb to the 5' RACE reads, yields one record per CDR3 protein. The data contain approximately 100,000 distinct CDR3 sequences, 11% of them singletons. The V gene is TRBV12-3 or TRBV12-4, the J gene TRBJ2-2; D may be TRBD2 (6 bases). The sequence was obtained from a female donor with HTLV-1-associated myelopathy (HAM/TSP). Sequences were obtained from PBMCs. CDR3 residues: CASSSTGTRGTGELFF. CDR3 coding DNA: TGTGCCAGCAGCTCCACCGGGACCCGGGGGACCGGGGAGCTGTTTTTT.